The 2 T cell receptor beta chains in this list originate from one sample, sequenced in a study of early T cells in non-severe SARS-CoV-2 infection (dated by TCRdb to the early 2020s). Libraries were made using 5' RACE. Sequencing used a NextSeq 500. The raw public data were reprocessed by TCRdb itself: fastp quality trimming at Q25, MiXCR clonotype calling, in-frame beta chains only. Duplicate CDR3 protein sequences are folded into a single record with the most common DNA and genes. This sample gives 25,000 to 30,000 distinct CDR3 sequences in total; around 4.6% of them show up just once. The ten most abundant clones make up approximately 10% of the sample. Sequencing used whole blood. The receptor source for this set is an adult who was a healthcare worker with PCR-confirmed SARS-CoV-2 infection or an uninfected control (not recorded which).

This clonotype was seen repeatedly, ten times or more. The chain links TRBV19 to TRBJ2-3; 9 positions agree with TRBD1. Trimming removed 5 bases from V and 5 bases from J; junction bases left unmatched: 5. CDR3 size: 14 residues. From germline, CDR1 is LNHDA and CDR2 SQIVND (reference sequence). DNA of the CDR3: TGTGCCAGTAGTTGGGGACAGGGTGGAGATACGCAGTATTTT. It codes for CASSWGQGGDTQYF.

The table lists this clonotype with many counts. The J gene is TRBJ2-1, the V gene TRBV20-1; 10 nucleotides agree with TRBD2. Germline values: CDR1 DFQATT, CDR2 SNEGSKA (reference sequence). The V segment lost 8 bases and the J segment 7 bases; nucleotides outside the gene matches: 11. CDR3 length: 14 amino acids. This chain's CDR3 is CSFKLASGRNEQFF. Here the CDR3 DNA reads TGCAGTTTTAAGCTGGCTAGCGGGAGAAATGAGCAGTTCTTC.